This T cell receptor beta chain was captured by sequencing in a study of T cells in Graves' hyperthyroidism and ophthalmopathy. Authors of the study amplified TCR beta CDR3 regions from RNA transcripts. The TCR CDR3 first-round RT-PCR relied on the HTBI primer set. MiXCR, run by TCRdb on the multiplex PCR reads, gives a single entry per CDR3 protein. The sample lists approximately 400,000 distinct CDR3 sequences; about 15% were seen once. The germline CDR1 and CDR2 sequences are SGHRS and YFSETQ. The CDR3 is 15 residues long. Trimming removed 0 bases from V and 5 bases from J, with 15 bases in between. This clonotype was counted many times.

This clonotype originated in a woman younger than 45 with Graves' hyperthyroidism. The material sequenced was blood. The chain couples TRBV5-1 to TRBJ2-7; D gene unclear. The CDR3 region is CASSLGHTSGNEQYF. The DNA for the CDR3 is TGCGCCAGCAGCTTGGGACACACATCTGGGAACGAGCAGTACTTC.